This T cell receptor beta chain is drawn from a study of T cell repertoires in cytomegalovirus infection. Whole-study context: HLA-B-restricted CMV epitopes that are well studied were used alongside recently identified HLA-C-restricted ones. The public TCR beta signatures pointed to both CMV infection and matching HLA type. Study conclusions and caveats: HLA-C-restricted, CMV-specific TCR beta clonotypes were dominant ex vivo. Using cumulative public TCR beta family frequency, the authors identified those who carried CMV together with the relevant HLA.

Trimming shortened V by 6 bases and J by 0 bases, and 12 bases separated the two germline ends. Germline V gene sequence: CDR1 SGHTA, CDR2 FQGTGA. The CDR3 is made up of 16 amino acids. TCRdb analysed the reads with MiXCR anew, one entry per CDR3 protein. This table has 84,000 or so distinct CDR3 sequences, about 44% appearing once. As for this clonotype: Its antigen is unidentified.

The chain is built from TRBV7-3 and TRBJ1-6; the D is unclear. The TCR was taken from a human donor in good health (CMV status not recorded). Some clones in this sample may be carry-over from other donors' samples. The sample consisted of CD8+ T cells from cultured PBMCs, taken from culture after CMV antigen stimulation. This CDR3 is CASRDREGSYNSPLHF. In DNA form, the CDR3 reads TGTGCCAGCAGAGACCGGGAGGGCTCCTATAATTCACCCCTCCACTTT.